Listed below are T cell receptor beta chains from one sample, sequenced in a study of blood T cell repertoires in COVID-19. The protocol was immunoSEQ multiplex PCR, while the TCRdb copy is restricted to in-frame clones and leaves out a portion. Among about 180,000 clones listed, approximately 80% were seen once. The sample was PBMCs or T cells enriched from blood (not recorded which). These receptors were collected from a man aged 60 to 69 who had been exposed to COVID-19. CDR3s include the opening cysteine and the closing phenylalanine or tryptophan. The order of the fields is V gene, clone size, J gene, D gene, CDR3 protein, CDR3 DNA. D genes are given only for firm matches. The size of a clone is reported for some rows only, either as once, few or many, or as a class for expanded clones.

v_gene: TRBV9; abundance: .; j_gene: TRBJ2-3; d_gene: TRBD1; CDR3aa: CASSAGRTGLEDTQYF; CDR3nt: TGTGCCAGCAGCGCTGGACGGACAGGGCTGGAAGATACGCAGTATTTT
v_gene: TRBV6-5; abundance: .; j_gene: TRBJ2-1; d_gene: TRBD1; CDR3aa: CASSYPRQGFNEQFF; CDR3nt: TGTGCCAGCAGTTACCCCCGACAGGGGTTCAATGAGCAGTTCTTC
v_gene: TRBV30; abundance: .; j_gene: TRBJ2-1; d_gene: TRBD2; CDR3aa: CAWTNSGRRDNEQFF; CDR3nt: TGTGCCTGGACTAATAGCGGGAGAAGAGACAATGAGCAGTTCTTC
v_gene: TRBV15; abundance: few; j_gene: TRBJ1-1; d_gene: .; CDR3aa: CATSREPLFGGYTEAFF; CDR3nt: TGTGCCACCAGCAGAGAGCCCCTCTTCGGGGGGTACACTGAAGCTTTCTTT
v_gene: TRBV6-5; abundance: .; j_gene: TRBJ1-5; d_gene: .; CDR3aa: CASSFPGDQPQHF; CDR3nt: TGTGCCAGCAGTTTCCCAGGGGATCAGCCCCAGCATTTT
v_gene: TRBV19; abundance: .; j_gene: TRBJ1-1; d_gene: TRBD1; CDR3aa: CASNLGQTNTEAFF; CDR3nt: TGTGCCAGTAATTTGGGACAGACGAACACTGAAGCTTTCTTT
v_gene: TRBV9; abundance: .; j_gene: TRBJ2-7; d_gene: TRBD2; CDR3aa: CASSVVAGGLPYEQYF; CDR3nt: TGTGCCAGCAGCGTAGTGGCGGGAGGGCTTCCCTACGAGCAGTACTTC
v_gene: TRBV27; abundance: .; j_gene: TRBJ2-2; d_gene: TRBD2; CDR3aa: CASSLSGRGGTGELFF; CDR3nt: TGTGCCAGCAGTTTGAGCGGGAGGGGGGGCACCGGGGAGCTGTTTTTT
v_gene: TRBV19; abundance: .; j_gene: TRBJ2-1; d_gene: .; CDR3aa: CASSTPPRGLRDEQFF; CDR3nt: TGTGCCAGTAGTACTCCCCCGCGAGGTCTTCGGGATGAGCAGTTCTTC
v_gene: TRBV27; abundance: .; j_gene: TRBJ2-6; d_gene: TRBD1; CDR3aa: CASSFYPGSRGRTGANVLTF; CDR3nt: TGTGCCAGCAGTTTTTACCCTGGGAGCAGGGGGCGGACTGGGGCCAACGTCCTGACTTTC
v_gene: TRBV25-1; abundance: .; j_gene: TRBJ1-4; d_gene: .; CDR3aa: CASTSTGTNEKLFF; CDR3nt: TGTGCCAGCACCTCGACAGGCACTAATGAAAAACTGTTTTTT
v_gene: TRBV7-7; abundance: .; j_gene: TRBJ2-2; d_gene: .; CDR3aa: CASSLTGPPNTGELFF; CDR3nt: TGTGCCAGCAGCCTTACAGGGCCCCCGAACACCGGGGAGCTGTTTTTT
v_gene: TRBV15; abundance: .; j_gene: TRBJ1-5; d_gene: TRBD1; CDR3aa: CATSRSPGQGRQPQHF; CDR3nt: TGTGCCACCAGCAGGTCCCCGGGACAGGGCCGTCAGCCCCAGCATTTT
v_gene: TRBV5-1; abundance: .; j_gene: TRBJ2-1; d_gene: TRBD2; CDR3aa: CASSFSGRAYNEQFF; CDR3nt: TGCGCCAGCAGCTTTAGCGGGAGGGCGTACAATGAGCAGTTCTTC
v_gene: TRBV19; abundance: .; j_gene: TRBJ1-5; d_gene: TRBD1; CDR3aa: CASSMGQGVGNSNQPQHF; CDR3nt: TGTGCCAGTAGTATGGGGCAGGGGGTGGGTAATAGCAATCAGCCCCAGCATTTT
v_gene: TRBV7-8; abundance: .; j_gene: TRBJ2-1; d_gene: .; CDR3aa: CASSSEAHPYNEQFF; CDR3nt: TGTGCCAGCAGCTCGGAGGCCCATCCCTACAATGAGCAGTTCTTC
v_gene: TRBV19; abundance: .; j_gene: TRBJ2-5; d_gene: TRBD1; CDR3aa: CASTLGQAQPVQETQYF; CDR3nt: TGTGCCAGTACCTTGGGACAGGCCCAGCCCGTCCAAGAGACCCAGTACTTC
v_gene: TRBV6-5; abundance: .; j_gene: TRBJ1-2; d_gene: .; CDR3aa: CASSKAGFNYGYTF; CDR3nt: TGTGCCAGCAGCAAAGCAGGGTTTAACTATGGCTACACCTTC
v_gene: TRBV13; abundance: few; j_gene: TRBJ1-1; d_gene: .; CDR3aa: CASSPLGQHEAFF; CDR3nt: TGTGCCAGCAGCCCACTAGGGCAGCATGAAGCTTTCTTT
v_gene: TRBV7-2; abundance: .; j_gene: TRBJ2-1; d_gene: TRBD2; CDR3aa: CASSATSGFYNEQFF; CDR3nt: TGTGCCAGCAGCGCGACTAGCGGGTTTTACAATGAGCAGTTCTTC
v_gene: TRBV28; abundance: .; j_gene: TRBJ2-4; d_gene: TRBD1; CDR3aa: CASRGTGQNIQYF; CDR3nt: TGTGCCAGCAGAGGGACAGGGCAGAACATTCAGTACTTC
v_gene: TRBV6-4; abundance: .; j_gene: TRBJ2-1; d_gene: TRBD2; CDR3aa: CASSDNLAGYNEQFF; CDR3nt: TGTGCCAGCAGTGACAATCTAGCGGGATACAATGAGCAGTTCTTC
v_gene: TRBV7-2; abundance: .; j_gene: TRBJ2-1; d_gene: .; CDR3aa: CASSLAVKSNEQFF; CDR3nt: TGTGCCAGCAGCTTGGCCGTGAAGTCCAATGAGCAGTTCTTC
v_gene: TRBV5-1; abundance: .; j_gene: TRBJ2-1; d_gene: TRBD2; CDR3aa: CASSLGRGDDEQFF; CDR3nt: TGCGCCAGCAGCTTAGGGCGGGGGGACGATGAGCAGTTCTTC
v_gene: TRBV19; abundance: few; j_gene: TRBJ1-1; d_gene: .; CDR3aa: CASSMYMNTEAFF; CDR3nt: TGTGCCAGTAGTATGTACATGAACACTGAAGCTTTCTTT
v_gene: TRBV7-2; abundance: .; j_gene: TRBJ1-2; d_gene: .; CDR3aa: CASSLPRGYGYTF; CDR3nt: TGTGCCAGCAGCTTGCCCCGCGGGTATGGCTACACCTTC